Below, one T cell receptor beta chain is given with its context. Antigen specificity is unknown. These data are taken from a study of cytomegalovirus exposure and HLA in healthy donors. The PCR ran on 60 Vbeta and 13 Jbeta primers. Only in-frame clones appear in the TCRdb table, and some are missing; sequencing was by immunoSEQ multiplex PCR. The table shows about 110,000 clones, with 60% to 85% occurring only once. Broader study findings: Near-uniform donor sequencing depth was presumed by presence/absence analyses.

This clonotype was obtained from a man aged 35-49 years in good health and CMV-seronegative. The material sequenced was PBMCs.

Written as DNA, the CDR3 is TGTGCCAGCACTCCCCTGAAGACTCCCTCCACTGAAGCTTTCTTT. Its protein is CASTPLKTPSTEAFF. V gene TRBV7-9 combines with J gene TRBJ1-1; D call uncertain. This CDR3 has 15 residues. Deletions cut 7 bases from V and 4 bases from J, with 19 bases between. The germline CDR1 and CDR2 sequences are SEHNR and FQNEAQ (reference sequence).